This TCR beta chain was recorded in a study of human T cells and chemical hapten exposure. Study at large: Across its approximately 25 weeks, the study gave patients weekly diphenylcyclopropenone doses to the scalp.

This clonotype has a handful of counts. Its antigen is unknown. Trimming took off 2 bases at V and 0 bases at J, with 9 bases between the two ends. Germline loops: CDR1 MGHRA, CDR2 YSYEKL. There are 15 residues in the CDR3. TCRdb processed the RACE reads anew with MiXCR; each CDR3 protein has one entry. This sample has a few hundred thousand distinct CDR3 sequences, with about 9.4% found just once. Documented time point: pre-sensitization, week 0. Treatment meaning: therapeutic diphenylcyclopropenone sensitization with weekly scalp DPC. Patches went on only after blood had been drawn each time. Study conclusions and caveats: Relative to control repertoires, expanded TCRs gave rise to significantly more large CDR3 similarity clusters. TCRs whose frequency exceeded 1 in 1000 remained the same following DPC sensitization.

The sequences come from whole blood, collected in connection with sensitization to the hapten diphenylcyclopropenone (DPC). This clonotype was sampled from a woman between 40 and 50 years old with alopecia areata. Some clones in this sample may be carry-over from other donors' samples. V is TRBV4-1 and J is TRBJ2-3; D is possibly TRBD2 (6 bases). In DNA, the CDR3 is TGCGCCAGCAGCCAATGGGCGGGAAGCACAGATACGCAGTATTTT. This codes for CASSQWAGSTDTQYF.